What follows are 4 T cell receptor beta chains derived from one specimen sequenced in a study of blood T cell repertoires in COVID-19. Clones were sequenced by immunoSEQ multiplex PCR, and TCRdb holds only the in-frame ones, with some missing. The table lists about 220,000 clones, 85% of them singletons. The sequenced material came from peripheral blood. Receptors were obtained from a woman aged 65 to 85 with COVID-19, enrolled during active disease.

CDR3 DNA sequence: TGTGCCAGCAGCCAAGTATCAGGGGCGGATTCACCCCTCCACTTT. Translating it yields CASSQVSGADSPLHF. The chain couples TRBV3-1 (or the pseudogene TRBV3-2) to TRBJ1-6; maybe TRBD1 (6 bases). This CDR3 comprises 15 residues. CDR1 and CDR2 (germline): LGHDT, YNNKEL (reference sequence). The ends were cut back, 1 base at V and 8 bases at J, with 12 bases in the middle.

The chain carries TRBV7-2 and TRBJ2-5; 8 bases match TRBD2. The germline CDR1 and CDR2 sequences are SGHTA and FQGNSA. The CDR3 is made up of 14 amino acids. After removal of 0 bases from V and 4 bases from J, the junction contained 1 base not matched to a gene. The CDR3 loop is CASSLALAGETQYF. DNA for the CDR3: TGTGCCAGCAGCTTAGCGCTAGCGGGAGAGACCCAGTACTTC.

This clone was observed a handful of times. The chain couples TRBV19 to TRBJ1-2, with TRBD1 matching over 8 bases. With V trimmed by 6 bases and J by 7 bases, 7 bases remained unmatched. The CDR3 is 13 amino acids. CDR1 LNHDA and CDR2 SQIVND come from the germline V gene (reference sequence). In DNA, the CDR3 is TGTGCCAGTAGCGACAGGGGAATAGGTGGCTACACCTTC. This translates into CASSDRGIGGYTF.

J is TRBJ1-2 and V is TRBV7-6; TRBD1 agrees at 7 bases. The CDR3 has 14 residues. J was trimmed by 4 bases and V by 5 bases; bases with no gene match: 7. Germline lookup yields CDR1 SGHVS and CDR2 FNYEAQ. The CDR3 nucleotides are TGTGCCAGCAGCCTAGGGGGCGTAAGCTATGGCTACACCTTC. Protein: CASSLGGVSYGYTF.